This TCR beta chain was retrieved from a study of cytomegalovirus exposure and HLA in healthy donors. The study, taken as a whole, reports: TCR beta sequences numbering around 15,000 were associated with HLA alleles at 0.05 false discovery rate in a later analysis. The study dropped some indistinguishable V segments, TRBV6-2 and TRBV6-3 among them. Reportedly, diagnosis of cytomegalovirus status by the classifier showed high specificity and sensitivity.

As for the donors, each was a healthy bone marrow donor. The junction had 4 bases not matched to a gene; V was cut back by 5 bases and J by 6 bases. Per germline, CDR1 GTSNPN and CDR2 SVGIG (reference sequence). The length of the CDR3 is 12 residues. PCR amplification relied on 60 Vbeta primers (plus 13 Jbeta primers). Generated by immunoSEQ multiplex PCR, the TCRdb table keeps only in-frame clones and is missing some. The table has about 79,000 clones, around 71% seen once. This clone was counted only a few times. The antigen is unknown. This TCR was sampled from a man aged 60 to 69 in good health and CMV-seronegative. Sequencing was carried out using PBMCs. This sequence joins TRBV30 and TRBJ1-2; 9 bases align to TRBD1. For the CDR3, the DNA is TGTGCCTGGGCCGGGACAGGGAATGGCTACACCTTC. It encodes CAWAGTGNGYTF. Together with reference TRBV30 and TRBJ1-2, the CDR3 gives the full variable domain: SQTIHQWPATLVQPVGSPLSLECTVEGTSNPNLYWYRQAAGRGLQLLFYSVGIGQISSEVPQNLSASRPQDRQFILSSKKLLLSDSGFYLCAWAGTGNGYTFGSGTRLTVV.